This T cell receptor beta chain was sequenced in a study of response to subunit inactivated influenza vaccine. The CDR3 contains 18 residues. Looked up from germline, CDR1 is LGHDT and CDR2 is YNNKEL (reference sequence). With 0 bases removed from V and 0 bases from J, the gap between germline ends came to 15 bases. This clonotype appeared a few times. The target antigen is unknown. MiXCR was run by TCRdb on the RT-PCR reads, yielding one entry per CDR3 protein. The sample shows 500,000 to 600,000 distinct CDR3 sequences, about 10% of them seen only once. Findings of the study overall: Researchers suggested that each seasonal influenza vaccination recruits few new T cells.

This chain connects TRBV3-1 to TRBJ2-1; the D gene could be TRBD1 or TRBD2 (5 bases each). This material consisted of PBMCs from blood, taken on the day of vaccination. The clonotype originates from a man aged 45 to 65 who received an inactivated influenza vaccine. The CDR3 reads CASSQDLVGRVSYNEQFF. The CDR3 bases are TGTGCCAGCAGCCAAGACCTGGTGGGACGGGTCTCCTACAATGAGCAGTTCTTC.